This TCR beta chain was recorded in a study of CD8+CD57+ T cells in acquired aplastic anemia. Trimming pared 5 bases from V and 7 bases from J, leaving 14 bases between. The CDR3 is made up of 12 amino acids. Germline V lookup: CDR1 GTSNPN, CDR2 SVGIG (reference sequence). Sequenced patients had shown CD8+CD57+ cell expansion by flow cytometry. Many counts were recorded for this clonotype. Using genomic DNA as the template, TCR beta VDJ and CDR3 profiling was carried out. Via MiXCR, TCRdb re-called the reads, giving one row per CDR3 protein. This table holds about 200,000 distinct CDR3 sequences, approximately 60% found once.

This clonotype was obtained from a human donor with aplastic anemia. Sequencing was done on a sample of sorted CD4+, CD8+, or CD8+CD57+ T cells (not recorded which) from PBMCs. V usage is TRBV30 and J usage is TRBJ1-2, with D possibly TRBD1 on 6 matching bases. CDR3 protein: CAWDQGMFGYTF. The CDR3 region has the DNA TGTGCCTGGGATCAGGGGATGTTTGGCTACACCTTC.